This T cell receptor (beta chain) was sequenced for a study of Tregs in tolerant kidney transplant recipients. Study-wide findings and caveats: Expanding Tregs on activated donor B cells appeared to best identify donor-specific TCRbeta clones. Antigen-driven expansion was suggested because donor-specific Tregs expanded more than all Tregs in tolerant patients. Changing PCR primers prevented nucleotide comparison between some patients' samples.

Mixed chimerism was transient after nonmyeloablative marrow transplants from related graft donors. CD4+CD25+CD127- Tregs, CD4+CD25- non-Tregs, CD4 and CD8 cells were sorted. This CDR3 is 16 amino acids long. Looked up from germline, CDR1 is MDHEN and CDR2 is SYDVKM. V dropped 4 bases and J dropped 1 base, with 16 bases sitting between them. Data came from immunoSEQ multiplex PCR; TCRdb stores just in-frame clones and leaves some out. The profile shows fewer than 95,000 clones, approximately 93% of them singletons. With respect to this clone: Its antigen is unidentified.

This clonotype originated in a human patient who received a combined kidney and bone marrow transplant. Part of the T cells may come from the graft donor. The genes are TRBV28 and TRBJ2-5; D possibly corresponds to TRBD1 (5 bases). The sequences come from CD4+ T cells from blood (PBMCs), collected 12 months after the transplant. DNA for the CDR3: TGTGCCAGCAGTTCGCTAGGGGTGGGGTTCCAAGAGACCCAGTACTTC. It specifies CASSSLGVGFQETQYF.